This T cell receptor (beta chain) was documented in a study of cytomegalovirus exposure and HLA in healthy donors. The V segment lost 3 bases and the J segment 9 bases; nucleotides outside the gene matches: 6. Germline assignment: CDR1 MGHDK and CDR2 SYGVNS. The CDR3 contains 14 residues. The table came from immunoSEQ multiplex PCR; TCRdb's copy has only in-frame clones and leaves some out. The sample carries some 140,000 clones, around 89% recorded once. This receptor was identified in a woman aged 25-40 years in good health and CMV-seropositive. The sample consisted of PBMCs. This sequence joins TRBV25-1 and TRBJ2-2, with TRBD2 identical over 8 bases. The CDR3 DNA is TGTGCCAGCAGTGATCCTAGCGGGTTGAGGGAGCTGTTTTTT. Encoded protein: CASSDPSGLRELFF.